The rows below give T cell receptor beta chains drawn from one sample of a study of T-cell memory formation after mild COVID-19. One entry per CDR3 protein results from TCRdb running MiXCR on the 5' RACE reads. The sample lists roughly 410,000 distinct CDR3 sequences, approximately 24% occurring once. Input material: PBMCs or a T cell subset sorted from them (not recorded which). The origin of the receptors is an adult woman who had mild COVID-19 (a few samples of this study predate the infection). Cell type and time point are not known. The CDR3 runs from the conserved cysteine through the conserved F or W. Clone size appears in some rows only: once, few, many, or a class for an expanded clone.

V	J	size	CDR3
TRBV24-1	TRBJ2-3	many	CATSAGSQGPSTDTQYF
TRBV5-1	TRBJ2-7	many	CASSVTGIEQYF
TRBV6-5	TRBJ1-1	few	CASIIRVGTLETEAFF
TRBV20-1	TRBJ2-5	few	CSARAGGESQETQYF
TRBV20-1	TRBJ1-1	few	CSAKRGGSTEAFF
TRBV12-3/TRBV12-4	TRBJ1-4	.	CASTRWGEKLFF
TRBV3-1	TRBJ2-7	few	CASSQDPRSAYEQYF
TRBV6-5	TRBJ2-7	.	CASSYSAGAAYEQYF
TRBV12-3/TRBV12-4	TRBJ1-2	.	CASSLGVGSTSGYTF
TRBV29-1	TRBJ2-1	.	CSVVGLAGVRNNEQFF
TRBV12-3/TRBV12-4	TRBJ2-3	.	CASSLSTGNARTDTQYF
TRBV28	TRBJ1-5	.	CASSFLRTGNQPQHF
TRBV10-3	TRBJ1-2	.	CAISESYQVDRVTGYTF
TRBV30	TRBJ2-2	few	CAWSRDRAGELFF
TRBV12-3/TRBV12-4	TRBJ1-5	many	CASSLGDNQPQHF
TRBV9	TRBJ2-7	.	CASSAGGIYEQYF
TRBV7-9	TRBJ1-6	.	CASSAWDSGYNSPLHF
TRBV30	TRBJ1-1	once	CAWSVTSNTEAFF
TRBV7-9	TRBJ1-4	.	CASSRGTDEKLFF
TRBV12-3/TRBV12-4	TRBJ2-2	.	CASSQIRELFF
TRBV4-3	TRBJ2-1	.	CASSQDEGSGNNEQFF
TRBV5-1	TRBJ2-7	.	CASSRGLAGGPSSYEQYF
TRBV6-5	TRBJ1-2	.	CASKMGSAYGYTF
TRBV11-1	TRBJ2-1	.	CASSLTSGGNYNEQFF
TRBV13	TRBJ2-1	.	CASSLGRLADNEQFF
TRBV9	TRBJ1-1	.	CASSPLLYMNTEAFF
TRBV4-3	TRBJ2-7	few	CASSQDGAAYEQYF
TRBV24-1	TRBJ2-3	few	CATSDPGRGTSTDTQYF
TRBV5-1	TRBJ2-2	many	CASSLEAGWGSNTGELFF